This TCR beta chain was captured in a study of T cell repertoires and HLA-DP antigens. Details on this clone: The antigen is undetermined.

Deep-resolution sequencing targeted 200,000 to 250,000 T cell genomes in pre-culture CD4+ samples. TCRdb's copy holds only in-frame clones and misses some; the assay was immunoSEQ multiplex PCR. The data show 90,000 to 130,000 clones, 80% to 95% seen once. From germline, CDR1 is SQVTM and CDR2 ANQGSEA. V was pared by 7 bases and J by 3 bases, with 6 bases of the junction left unmatched. CDR3 size: 14 residues. This clonotype was sampled from a woman between 18 and 29 years old in good health and CMV-seronegative. The V call is TRBV29-1, the J call TRBJ2-2; 9 bases match TRBD1. The specimen sequenced was CD4+ T cells from PBMCs. CDR3 sequence reads: CSAKGQGDTGELFF. As DNA, the CDR3 is TGCAGCGCCAAGGGACAGGGCGACACCGGGGAGCTGTTTTTT.